This T cell receptor beta chain appears in the sequencing data of a study of OX40 agonist ivuxolimab in advanced cancers. About the investigation overall: Ivuxolimab, which targeted the costimulatory receptor OX40 (CD134), was an agonistic, fully human IgG2 monoclonal antibody. Intravenous ivuxolimab was administered to patients every 2 weeks at six dose levels: 0.01, 0.1, 0.3, 1.5, 3 and 10 mg/kg. Patients were allowed to have had prior anti-PD-1, anti-PD-L1 or anti-CTLA-4 therapy, and less than 45% of the dose-escalation patients had previously received checkpoint inhibitors. In the dose-escalation cohort, 75% to 90% of patients were male, and the mean age was around 65 years with a range of about 23 to 79. Peripheral TCRbeta sequencing was intended to test whether TCR sequence diversity was altered and clonal T-cell expansion was caused by ivuxolimab. Of the 52 patients in dose escalation, some 20 had hepatocellular carcinoma, about 15 had melanoma, 9 had renal cell carcinoma and 9 had head and neck cancer. Three dose-escalation patients achieved partial responses, one with hepatocellular carcinoma and two with cutaneous melanoma. The paper covers the monotherapy dose-escalation part of the phase I ivuxolimab trial, which included N of about 50 patients.

Patients with autoimmune disease history or receiving systemic immunosuppression were excluded from the trial. Peripheral blood for TCR sequencing was drawn from every dose cohort at baseline, at cycle 4 day 1 and at cycle 7 day 1. The samples were taken from a phase I, first-in-human, multicenter, open-label dose-escalation trial of ivuxolimab. The trial enrolled adults with locally advanced or metastatic head and neck squamous cell, hepatocellular, melanoma or renal cell carcinoma. Before TCR sequencing, CD4+ and CD8+ T cells were separately sorted from peripheral blood. As encoded in the germline V gene, CDR1 is SQVTM while CDR2 is ANQGSEA. The CDR3 runs 11 amino acids, cysteine and phenylalanine included. The retained sequence is limited to the CDR3, 33 bases, with the frame set at the first base. Study-wide findings and limitations: Partial responders in the 0.1-3.0 mg/kg groups had among the lowest normalized peripheral clonal expansion, especially among CD8+ T cells. After ivuxolimab, more expanded clones were found on average in CD8+ T cells than in CD4+ T cells. At doses of 0.1 to 3.0 mg/kg, clonal expansion of both CD4+ and CD8+ T cells in blood was seen between baseline and week 6. Antigen specificity was not determined for the clonally expanded peripheral T cells. Low levels of normalized T-cell clonal expansion were also seen in some nonresponding patients.

To sequence the TCRbeta CDR3 region, genomic DNA was isolated from the sorted cells. The immunoSEQ Assay was used for sequencing of TCRbeta CDR3 regions. Here the immuneACCESS table is served through TCRdb, limited to in-frame sequences with V and J called. Missing clones are a known gap in these copies; in checked studies unresolved V genes cover under half, and the rest lacks a known reason. The sample includes 65,000 to 85,000 clones, with about 85% observed a single time. 2% to 2.5% of the sample belongs to the ten largest clones. A remark on this clone: This clone's antigen is unknown. No per-base quality is available; no much larger clone lies one base away.

The rearrangement combines TRBV29-1 with TRBJ2-3; the D region may be TRBD1 or TRBD2, each matching 5 bases equally. Here the sequenced sample was CD4+ or CD8+ T cells sorted from blood, taken in a trial of the OX40 agonist ivuxolimab. The sequence was obtained from an adult with an advanced solid tumor such as melanoma, head and neck, liver or kidney cancer. The encoded CDR3 is CRVGDTDTQYF. Here is the DNA: TGCAGGGTGGGGGACACAGATACGCAGTATTTT.